This TCR beta chain was sequenced during a study of Tregs in tolerant kidney transplant recipients. Study context: CD4+CD25+CD127- cells came from roughly 3-day belatacept mixed lymphocyte reactions, some with 5-day graft donor restimulation. General study results and limits: Findings come from small patient numbers and require larger validation. Activated donor B cell expansion appeared to reveal the most relevant donor-specific TCRbeta repertoire.

For this clone: Its antigen is as yet unknown.

The assay was immunoSEQ multiplex PCR, and TCRdb's table has in-frame clones only and misses some. The sample shows 35,000 to 50,000 clones, 95% of them seen only once. Sequencing was performed on Tregs from blood cultured with allogeneic cells. This clonotype was sampled from a human donor in good health.

CDR3 DNA: TGCGCCAGCAGCCACCGAACGGCGGGGTACAATCAGCCCCAGCATTTT. Amino acid sequence: CASSHRTAGYNQPQHF. The chain recombines TRBV4-1 with TRBJ1-5; no clear D gene. The CDR3 totals 16 residues. The germline V and J ends were trimmed by 3 bases and 3 bases, with 15 bases remaining between them. Germline V gene lookup returns CDR1 MGHRA and CDR2 YSYEKL.